The 4 T cell receptor beta chains below come from one sample, sequenced in a study of blood T cell repertoires in COVID-19. Repertoires were generated with immunoSEQ multiplex PCR, while TCRdb's copy carries only in-frame clones and drops some. The sample has about 99,000 clones; roughly 87% are singletons. The specimen sequenced was peripheral blood. Receptors originate from a middle-aged man in a cohort sampled during active COVID-19.

J is TRBJ1-5 and V is TRBV18; the match to TRBD1 covers 7 bases. Germline values: CDR1 KGHSH, CDR2 LQKENI. The CDR3 sequence is 17 residues long. V was pared by 3 bases and J by 3 bases, with 11 bases of the junction left unmatched. The CDR3 is CASSPNSIGTVNQPQHF. The DNA of the CDR3 is TGTGCCAGCTCACCGAATTCTATTGGGACAGTCAATCAGCCCCAGCATTTT.

The chain recombines TRBV5-1 with TRBJ2-5; D possibly corresponds to TRBD2 (6 bases). V was trimmed by 1 base and J by 0 bases, leaving 13 bases between them. Per germline, CDR1 SGHRS and CDR2 YFSETQ. CDR3 length equals 16 residues. DNA of the CDR3: TGCGCCAGCAGCTTGATCGGGGGTGGGGACCAAGAGACCCAGTACTTC. This translates into CASSLIGGGDQETQYF.

The chain uses TRBV3-1 (or the pseudogene TRBV3-2) and TRBJ2-5, with 8 bases that match TRBD1. The CDR3 runs 14 residues. V shed 5 bases, J shed 7 bases, and the junction held 9 bases outside the gene matches. Germline CDR1 is LGHDT and CDR2 is YNNKEL (reference sequence). The CDR3 nucleotides read TGTGCCAGCAGCATCCGGACAGGGAGCGGGACCCAGTACTTC. Translating gives CASSIRTGSGTQYF.

The V call is TRBV7-2, the J call TRBJ2-7, with 9 bases matching TRBD2. Per germline, CDR1 SGHTA and CDR2 FQGNSA. This CDR3 region has 15 residues. V was pared by 1 base and J by 6 bases, with 7 bases of the junction left unmatched. CDR3 sequence: CASSLGGAGGGEQYF. CDR3 nucleotides: TGTGCCAGCAGCTTAGGGGGAGCGGGGGGAGGCGAGCAGTACTTC.